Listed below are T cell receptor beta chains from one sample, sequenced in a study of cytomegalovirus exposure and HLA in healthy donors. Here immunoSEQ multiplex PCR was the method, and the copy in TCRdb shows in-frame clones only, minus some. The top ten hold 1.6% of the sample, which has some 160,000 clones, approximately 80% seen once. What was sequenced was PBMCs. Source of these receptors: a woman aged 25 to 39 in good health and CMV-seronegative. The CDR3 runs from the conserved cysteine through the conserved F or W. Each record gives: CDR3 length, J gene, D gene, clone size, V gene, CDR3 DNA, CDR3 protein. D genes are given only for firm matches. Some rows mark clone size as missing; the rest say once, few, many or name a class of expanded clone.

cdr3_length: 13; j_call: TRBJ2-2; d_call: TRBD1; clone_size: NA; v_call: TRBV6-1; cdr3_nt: TGTGCCAGCCGGACAGGGGGCACCGGGGAGCTGTTTTTT; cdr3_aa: CASRTGGTGELFF
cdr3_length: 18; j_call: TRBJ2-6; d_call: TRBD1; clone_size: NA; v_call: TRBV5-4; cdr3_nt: TGTGCCAGCAGCTTGGTTGGGACAGGGTTTTCTGGGGCCAACGTCCTGACTTTC; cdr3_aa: CASSLVGTGFSGANVLTF
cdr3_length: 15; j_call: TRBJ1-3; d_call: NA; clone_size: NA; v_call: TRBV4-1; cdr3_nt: TGCGCCAGCAGCCAAGAAAAAGGCCAGGGGAACACCATATATTTT; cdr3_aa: CASSQEKGQGNTIYF
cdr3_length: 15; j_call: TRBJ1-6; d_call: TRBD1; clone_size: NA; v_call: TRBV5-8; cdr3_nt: TGTGCCAGCAGCGCAAGGACAGGGCATAATTCACCCCTCCACTTT; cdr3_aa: CASSARTGHNSPLHF
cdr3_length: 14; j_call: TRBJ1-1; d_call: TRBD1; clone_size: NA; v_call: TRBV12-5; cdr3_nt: TGTGCTAGTGGCAACGGACAGGGGGTGTCTGAAGCTTTCTTT; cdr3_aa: CASGNGQGVSEAFF
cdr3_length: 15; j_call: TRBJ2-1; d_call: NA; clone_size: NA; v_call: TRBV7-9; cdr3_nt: TGTGCCAGCAGCTTAGGTGATCCTATTTACAATGAGCAGTTCTTC; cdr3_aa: CASSLGDPIYNEQFF
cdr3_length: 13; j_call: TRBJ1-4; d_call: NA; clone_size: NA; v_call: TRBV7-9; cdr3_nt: TGTGCCAGCAGCCCCTACGACGGGACTAAACTGTTTTTT; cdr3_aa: CASSPYDGTKLFF
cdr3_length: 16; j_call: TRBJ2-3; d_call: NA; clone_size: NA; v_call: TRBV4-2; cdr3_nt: TGTGCCAGCAGCCAAGGCCAAGCGGCTCGGACAGATACGCAGTATTTT; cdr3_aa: CASSQGQAARTDTQYF
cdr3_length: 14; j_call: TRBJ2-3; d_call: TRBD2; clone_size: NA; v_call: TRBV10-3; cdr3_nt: TGTGCCACCAGACTAGCGGGAGGGCTCGATACGCAGTATTTT; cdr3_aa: CATRLAGGLDTQYF
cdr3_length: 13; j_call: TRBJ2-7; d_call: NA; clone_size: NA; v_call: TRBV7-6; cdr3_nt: TGTGCCAGCAGCTCAGGAATCTCCTACGAGCAGTACTTC; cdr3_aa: CASSSGISYEQYF
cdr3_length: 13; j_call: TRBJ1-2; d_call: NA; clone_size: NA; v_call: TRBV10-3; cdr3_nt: TGTGCCAATTGGGGGGAGGGAAACTATGGCTACACCTTC; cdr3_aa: CANWGEGNYGYTF
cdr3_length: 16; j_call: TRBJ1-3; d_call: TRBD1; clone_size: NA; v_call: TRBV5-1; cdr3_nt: TGCGCCAGCAGCTTCGGGACAGGGGTATTTGGAAACACCATATATTTT; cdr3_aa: CASSFGTGVFGNTIYF
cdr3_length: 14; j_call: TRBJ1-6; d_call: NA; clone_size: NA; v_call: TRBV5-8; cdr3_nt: TGTGCCAGCAGCCCCGGGACATTGAGTTCACCCCTCCACTTT; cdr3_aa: CASSPGTLSSPLHF
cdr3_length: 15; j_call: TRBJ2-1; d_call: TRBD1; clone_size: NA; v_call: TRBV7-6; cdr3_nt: TGTGCCAGCAGCCCCGGGACAGGGGACTACAATGAGCAGTTCTTC; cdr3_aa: CASSPGTGDYNEQFF
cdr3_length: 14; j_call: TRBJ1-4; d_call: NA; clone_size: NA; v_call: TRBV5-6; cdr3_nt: TGTGCCAGCGGCTTTCTTCAGGCCTGGGGCAGGGCCGCATTT; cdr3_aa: CASGFLQAWGRAAF
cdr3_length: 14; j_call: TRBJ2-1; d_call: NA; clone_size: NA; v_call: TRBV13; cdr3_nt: TGTGCCAGCAGCTTAGGCCGGGGGTTTGGAGAGCAGTTCTTC; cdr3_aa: CASSLGRGFGEQFF
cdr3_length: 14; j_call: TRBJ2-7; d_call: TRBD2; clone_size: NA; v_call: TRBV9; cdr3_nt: TGTGCCAGCAGCGTGGGGGGGAGAACTTACGAGCAGTACTTC; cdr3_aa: CASSVGGRTYEQYF
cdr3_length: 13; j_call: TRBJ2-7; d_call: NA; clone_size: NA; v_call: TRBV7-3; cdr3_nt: TGTGCCAGCAGCTTACAAGCGGCGGGCGAGCAGTACTTC; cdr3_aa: CASSLQAAGEQYF
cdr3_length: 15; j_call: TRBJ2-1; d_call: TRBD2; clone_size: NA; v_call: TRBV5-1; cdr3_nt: TGCGCCAGCAGCGCCACTAGCGGGGTCTACAATGAGCAGTTCTTC; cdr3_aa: CASSATSGVYNEQFF
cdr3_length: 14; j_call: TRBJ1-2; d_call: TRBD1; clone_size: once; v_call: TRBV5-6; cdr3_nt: TGTGCCAGCAGCATCCAGACAGGGATTTACGGCTACACCTTC; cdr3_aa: CASSIQTGIYGYTF
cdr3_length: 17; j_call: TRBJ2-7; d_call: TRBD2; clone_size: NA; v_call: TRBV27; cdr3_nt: TGTGCCAGCAGTTTATTACTAGCGGGAGGGCCTTCCGACGAGCAGTACTTC; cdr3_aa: CASSLLLAGGPSDEQYF
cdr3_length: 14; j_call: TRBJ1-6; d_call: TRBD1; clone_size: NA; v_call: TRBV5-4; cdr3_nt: TGTGCCAGCAGCGGACAGGGGGAGTATTCACCCCTCCACTTT; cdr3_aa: CASSGQGEYSPLHF
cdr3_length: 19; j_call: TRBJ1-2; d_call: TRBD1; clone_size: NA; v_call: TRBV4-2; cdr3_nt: TGTGCCAGCAGCCAAGGGGATTTTTTCGGACAGGGGCTTAACTATGGCTACACCTTC; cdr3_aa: CASSQGDFFGQGLNYGYTF